Below, 17 T cell receptor beta chains from the same sample are listed, as sequenced in a study of shared clonotypes between healthy human individuals. Here immunoSEQ multiplex PCR was the method, and the copy in TCRdb shows in-frame clones only, minus some. The table shows 1,400,000 or so clones, with around 98.5% occurring only once. Sequencing was done on a sample of naive CD4+ T cells sorted from blood. Noted subset: CD45RA+ positively selected. The receptor set was obtained from a man aged 25-45 years in good health.

This chain uses TRBV27 with TRBJ2-2; 10 bases align to TRBD2. The germline CDR1 and CDR2 sequences are MNHEY and SMNVEV (reference sequence). Trimming removed 5 bases from V and 7 bases from J; junction bases left unmatched: 7. The CDR3 extends over 15 amino acids. CDR3 DNA sequence: TGTGCCAGCAGTGTTAGCGGGAGGTGGGACGGGGAGCTGTTTTTT. It specifies CASSVSGRWDGELFF.

J is TRBJ1-2 and V is TRBV7-3, with 9 positions matching TRBD1. CDR3 length: 15 amino acids. From germline, CDR1 is SGHTA and CDR2 FQGTGA. After removal of 0 bases from V and 2 bases from J, the junction contained 1 base not matched to a gene. The CDR3 is CASSLTGTGNYGYTF. CDR3 DNA: TGTGCCAGCAGCTTAACGGGGACAGGGAACTATGGCTACACCTTC.

J is TRBJ1-2 and V is TRBV27; 8 bases agree with TRBD1. J was trimmed by 3 bases and V by 5 bases; bases with no gene match: 2. Germline V gene sequence: CDR1 MNHEY, CDR2 SMNVEV (reference sequence). The CDR3 totals 13 residues. The CDR3 loop is CASSAGQDYGYTF. CDR3 coding DNA: TGTGCCAGCAGTGCGGGACAGGACTATGGCTACACCTTC.

This rearrangement joins TRBV15 to TRBJ2-5; D tentatively fits TRBD1 or TRBD2 (5 bases each). This CDR3 spans 18 amino acids. Trimming shortened V by 1 base and J by 3 bases, and 21 bases separated the two germline ends. CDR1 is LNHNV, CDR2 YYDKDF, per germline (reference sequence). The CDR3 loop reads CATSRGARGFGAEETQYF. CDR3 DNA sequence: TGTGCCACCAGCAGAGGGGCTCGCGGATTCGGGGCGGAAGAGACCCAGTACTTC. Together with reference TRBV15 and TRBJ2-5, the CDR3 gives the full variable domain: DAMVIQNPRYQVTQFGKPVTLSCSQTLNHNVMYWYQQKSSQAPKLLFHYYDKDFNNEADTPDNFQSRRPNTSFCFLDIRSPGLGDTAMYLCATSRGARGFGAEETQYFGPGTRLLVL.

V is TRBV7-8 and J is TRBJ1-2; 7 bases fit TRBD1. The CDR3 is 14 residues long. V lost 1 base to trimming and J lost 4 bases; unmatched junction nucleotides: 3. Germline values: CDR1 SGHVS, CDR2 FQNEAQ. CDR3 in DNA: TGTGCCAGCAGCTTAGGGGACAGCGGCTATGGCTACACCTTC. Its translation: CASSLGDSGYGYTF.

The rearrangement uses TRBV30 and TRBJ1-2; possibly TRBD1 for D (6 bases). This CDR3 is built from 12 residues. Trimming shortened V by 8 bases and J by 0 bases, and 10 bases separated the two germline ends. From germline, CDR1 is GTSNPN and CDR2 SVGIG (reference sequence). For the CDR3, the DNA is TGTGCCACAGGGAATTCTAACTATGGCTACACCTTC. It specifies CATGNSNYGYTF.

The chain combines TRBV7-9 with TRBJ2-2; D gene unclear. Germline values: CDR1 SEHNR, CDR2 FQNEAQ (reference sequence). The CDR3 runs 16 residues. V was cut by 1 base and J by 2 bases, with 11 bases left in between. CDR3 DNA: TGTGCCAGCAGCTTAGGTCCTGGAGTTAACACCGGGGAGCTGTTTTTT. This encodes CASSLGPGVNTGELFF.

This chain links TRBV18 with TRBJ1-2, with 7 bases identical to TRBD1. V gave up 0 bases and J gave up 5 bases; unmatched junction bases: 9. Looked up from germline, CDR1 is KGHSH and CDR2 is LQKENI. CDR3 length: 16 amino acids. CDR3 region: CASSPPSETTGYGYTF. CDR3 DNA sequence: TGTGCCAGCTCACCACCGTCTGAGACGACAGGGTATGGCTACACCTTC.

The genes are TRBV7-3 and TRBJ2-2, with D possibly TRBD2 on 6 matching bases. CDR3 length: 14 residues. Trimming stripped 7 bases from V and 6 bases from J, with 15 bases between. Per the germline V gene, CDR1 is SGHTA and CDR2 is FQGTGA. CDR3 residues: CASKLAGMSGELFF. The CDR3 nucleotides read TGTGCCAGCAAATTGGCGGGAATGTCCGGGGAGCTGTTTTTT.

The J gene is TRBJ2-2, the V gene TRBV28; 10 bases match TRBD1. The V gene's germline CDR1 is MDHEN and CDR2 SYDVKM. J lost 4 bases, V lost 10 bases, and 3 bases had no gene match. The CDR3 sequence is 13 residues long. The CDR3 here is CAIGQGGTGELFF. Here the CDR3 DNA reads TGTGCCATTGGACAGGGGGGCACCGGGGAGCTGTTTTTT.

V is TRBV4-2 and J is TRBJ1-1; no firm D call. Germline CDR1 LGHNA, CDR2 YNFKEQ. The CDR3 runs 14 residues. With 1 base removed from V and 1 base from J, the gap between germline ends came to 7 bases. In DNA, the CDR3 is TGTGCCAGCAGCCAAGTTCTAAGGAACACTGAAGCTTTCTTT. Encoded protein: CASSQVLRNTEAFF.

The genes are TRBV7-3 and TRBJ2-1, with D unclear. The CDR3 has 13 amino acids. CDR1 and CDR2 from the germline V gene are SGHTA and FQGTGA. V lost 5 bases to trimming and J lost 8 bases, with 13 bases between them. CDR3: CASSMARNYEQFF. CDR3 coding DNA: TGTGCCAGCAGCATGGCCCGGAATTATGAGCAGTTCTTC.

The rearrangement links TRBV19 to TRBJ1-2; D is perhaps TRBD1 (5 bases). This CDR3 contains 15 residues. CDR1 LNHDA and CDR2 SQIVND come from the germline V gene (reference sequence). V shed 0 bases and J shed 8 bases, with 16 bases lying between them. The CDR3, as DNA: TGTGCCAGTAGTATAGATCGGGGCGCCGGTTACGGCTACACCTTC. Translating it yields CASSIDRGAGYGYTF.

The chain has TRBV7-2 and TRBJ2-1; the D gene is possibly TRBD2 (5 bases). In germline, CDR1 is SGHTA, CDR2 FQGNSA. V shed 1 base and J shed 8 bases, with 15 bases lying between them. This CDR3 is 15 amino acids long. CDR3 sequence: CASSLDRSFSDEQFF. The CDR3 region has the DNA TGTGCCAGCAGCTTAGACAGATCCTTTAGCGATGAGCAGTTCTTC.

The V gene is TRBV10-2, the J gene TRBJ2-3; D remains unclear. The CDR3 is 15 amino acids. Trimming took 4 bases from V and 0 from J, leaving 11 bases between them. Germline V gene data show CDR1 as WSHSY and CDR2 as SAAADI. The CDR3 loop is CASSARSSSTDTQYF. CDR3 in DNA: TGCGCCAGCAGTGCTCGTAGCTCCAGCACAGATACGCAGTATTTT.

The CDR3 reads CASSLGWLAGGPQETQYF. CDR3 DNA: TGTGCCAGCAGCTTAGGTTGGCTAGCGGGAGGCCCTCAAGAGACCCAGTACTTC. The rearrangement uses TRBV7-8 and TRBJ2-5; TRBD2 matches at 11 bases. The trim removed 1 base at V and 2 bases at J, leaving 9 bases unmatched. The CDR3 spans 18 residues. Germline values: CDR1 SGHVS, CDR2 FQNEAQ.

The chain recombines TRBV6-5 with TRBJ2-7, with 8 bases aligning to TRBD1. Losses at the gene ends were 2 bases for V and 3 bases for J; bases not matched to a gene: 6. CDR3 length equals 15 residues. Looked up from germline, CDR1 is MNHEY and CDR2 is SVGAGI. CDR3 sequence (DNA): TGTGCCAGCAGTTACAGCAGGGGGCAAAGCTACGAGCAGTACTTC. Protein sequence: CASSYSRGQSYEQYF.